The 32 T cell receptor beta chains below all came from one sample that was sequenced in a study of graft-versus-host responses after intestinal transplantation (dated by TCRdb to the early 2020s). The meaning of the sample's time point label: cells obtained before transplantation from donor or recipient. Preparation of the library involved the immunoSEQ multiplex PCR assay. What TCRdb holds here is the immuneACCESS table cut down to in-frame rearrangements. Part of the clones is not present; checked against another copy, under half of the missing clones reflect an unresolved V gene, and the others are unexplained. The sample records 140,000 or so clones, 80% to 95% of which are singletons. The ten biggest clones cover roughly 0.19% of the sample. Their cognate antigens are unknown. This specimen consisted of unstimulated CD4+ T cells sorted from spleen or lymph node cells, obtained before intestinal transplant. The receptors stem from a human donor who received an intestinal transplant.

V is TRBV10-3 and J is TRBJ2-7; 10 bases line up with TRBD2. J was trimmed by 3 bases and V by 6 bases; bases with no gene match: 8. Germline-derived CDR1 and CDR2 are ENHRY and SYGVKD. CDR3 length: 15 amino acids. CDR3 amino acids: CAIRPSGSSDYEQYF. For the CDR3, the DNA is TGTGCCATCAGACCTAGCGGGAGTAGCGACTACGAGCAGTACTTC.

The chain employs TRBV4-2 and TRBJ1-6; D uncertain. With 5 bases removed from V and 5 bases from J, the gap between germline ends came to 4 bases. Per the germline V gene, CDR1 is LGHNA and CDR2 is YNFKEQ. CDR3 length: 12 residues. In nucleotides, the CDR3 is TGTGCCAGCAGCTTAGATAATTCACCCCTCCACTTT. As protein: CASSLDNSPLHF.

The V and J genes are TRBV28 and TRBJ2-7; D may be TRBD1 (6 bases). Trimming left V 7 bases short and J 12 bases short, with 22 bases between. The CDR3 is 13 residues long. Germline assignment: CDR1 MDHEN and CDR2 SYDVKM. The CDR3 loop reads CASTSTGVRRMYF. The CDR3 DNA sequence: TGTGCCAGCACCTCGACAGGCGTGAGAAGGATGTACTTC. Complete variable domain (other parts from reference TRBV28 and TRBJ2-7): DVKVTQSSRYLVKRTGEKVFLECVQDMDHENMFWYRQDPGLGLRLIYFSYDVKMKEKGDIPEGYSVSREKKERFSLILESASTNQTSMYLCASTSTGVRRMYFGPGTRLTVT.

The chain has TRBV21-1 and TRBJ2-7. TRBV21-1 is a pseudogene locus. CDR3 length equals 12 residues. As DNA, the CDR3 is TGTGCCAGCAGCACCCACGGGGCCCTGTTACACTTC. This translates into CASSTHGALLHF.

CDR3 DNA sequence: TGTGCCACCAGCAGAGTTGGGGACTCAAACGGGCAGTACTTC. As protein: CATSRVGDSNGQYF. The rearrangement uses TRBV15 and TRBJ2-7; D is perhaps TRBD2 (6 bases). V lost 1 base and J 9 bases, leaving 16 bases between the germline ends. This CDR3 is 14 amino acids long. Germline V gives CDR1 LNHNV, CDR2 YYDKDF (reference sequence).

The genes are TRBV7-3 and TRBJ1-5; D not resolved. V lost 5 bases to trimming and J lost 3 bases, with 11 bases between them. There are 14 residues in the CDR3. Germline V CDR1 and CDR2: SGHTA, FQGTGA. In nucleotides, the CDR3 is TGTGCCAGCAGCATGACCTCTTTCAATCAGCCCCAGCATTTT. Protein sequence: CASSMTSFNQPQHF.

The rearrangement links TRBV5-1 to TRBJ2-1; 8 bases map to TRBD2. V lost 4 bases to trimming and J lost 7 bases; unmatched junction nucleotides: 13. CDR1 SGHRS and CDR2 YFSETQ come from the germline V gene. This CDR3 has 16 residues. The CDR3 DNA is TGCGCCAGCAGCGCGGGCTTCGGGAGGGCCCTTAATGAGCAGTTCTTC. Translated, it gives CASSAGFGRALNEQFF.

This sequence joins TRBV7-3 and TRBJ2-5; no clear D. Germline lookup yields CDR1 SGHTA and CDR2 FQGTGA. The CDR3 has 13 residues. V lost 1 base and J 5 bases, leaving 8 bases between the germline ends. This CDR3 is CASSLSTGETQYF. In DNA, the CDR3 is TGTGCCAGCAGCTTAAGTACCGGGGAGACCCAGTACTTC.

The genes are TRBV10-3 and TRBJ2-1, with D hard to call. Between the trimmed V and J ends, which lost 0 bases and 0 bases, there was a span of 15 bases. The CDR3 extends over 18 amino acids. Germline lookup yields CDR1 ENHRY and CDR2 SYGVKD. CDR3 region: CAISESIYPRSSYNEQFF. CDR3 nucleotide sequence: TGTGCCATCAGTGAGTCGATCTACCCTCGAAGCTCCTACAATGAGCAGTTCTTC.

The chain recombines TRBV5-1 with TRBJ2-7, with a weak D call TRBD2 (5 bases). Germline V gives CDR1 SGHRS, CDR2 YFSETQ. The CDR3 is 15 amino acids. V gave up 4 bases and J gave up 1 base, with 15 bases separating them. CDR3 DNA: TGCGCCAGCAGCCCCGGCGGCTCGGGGTCCTACGAGCAGTACTTC. Residues: CASSPGGSGSYEQYF.

V is TRBV9 and J is TRBJ2-3; tentative D call: TRBD2 (6 bases). The CDR3 extends over 15 amino acids. The V gene lost 0 bases and the J gene lost 4 bases, with 12 bases spanning the gap. The germline CDR1 and CDR2 sequences are SGDLS and YYNGEE. CDR3 residues: CASSVEGGGADTQYF. CDR3 bases: TGTGCCAGCAGCGTAGAGGGTGGCGGGGCAGATACGCAGTATTTT.

V and J are TRBV7-2 and TRBJ1-3, with D tentatively TRBD1 (6 bases). Per germline, CDR1 SGHTA and CDR2 FQGNSA. The CDR3 loop spans 16 amino acids. The V end lost 5 bases, the J end lost 0 bases, and 14 bases lay between the germline ends. The CDR3 nucleotides read TGTGCCAGCAGCCCCTTAGGGACATTCTCTGGAAACACCATATATTTT. Its protein product is CASSPLGTFSGNTIYF.

In DNA, the CDR3 is TGTGCCAGCAGTTACTCGATATTGCGGTACCCCTACGAGCAGTACTTC. This codes for CASSYSILRYPYEQYF. The rearrangement links TRBV6-5 to TRBJ2-7; D is unclear. CDR3 size: 16 residues. Germline-derived CDR1 and CDR2 are MNHEY and SVGAGI. V lost 0 bases and J lost 2, with 14 bases in between.

The V gene is TRBV7-6, the J gene TRBJ2-5; TRBD2 matches 14 bases. Germline V lookup: CDR1 SGHVS, CDR2 FNYEAQ. V lost 5 bases to trimming and J lost 5 bases; unmatched junction nucleotides: 10. The CDR3 covers 17 residues. The CDR3 DNA sequence: TGTGCCAGCAGCCTCGGACTAGCGGGAGGAGGGGCGGAGACCCAGTACTTC. Translation gives CASSLGLAGGGAETQYF.

V gene TRBV19 combines with J gene TRBJ1-2, with a possible D match to TRBD1 (5 bases). Deletions cut 4 bases from V and 4 bases from J, with 16 bases between. Per germline, CDR1 LNHDA and CDR2 SQIVND (reference sequence). There are 15 residues in the CDR3. The CDR3, as DNA: TGTGCCAGTAGTAGGACACCTTCACATAGCTATGGCTACACCTTC. It codes for CASSRTPSHSYGYTF.

V is TRBV6-1 and J is TRBJ1-2, with no clear D. V dropped 1 base and J dropped 5 bases, with 11 bases sitting between them. Germline loops: CDR1 MNHNS, CDR2 SASEGT. This CDR3 comprises 14 residues. The CDR3 sequence is CASSEEVGIYGYTF. CDR3 nucleotide sequence: TGTGCCAGCAGTGAAGAAGTGGGTATATATGGCTACACCTTC.

This chain uses TRBV7-2 with TRBJ1-2; D is unclear. V was trimmed by 0 bases and J by 1 base, leaving 3 bases between them. The CDR3 sequence is 13 residues long. CDR1 SGHTA and CDR2 FQGNSA come from the germline V gene. The CDR3 nucleotides read TGTGCCAGCAGCTTAGCCAATAACTATGGCTACACCTTC. It codes for CASSLANNYGYTF. The whole variable domain, remainder taken from reference TRBV7-2 and TRBJ1-2, is GAGVSQSPSNKVTEKGKDVELRCDPISGHTALYWYRQSLGQGLEFLIYFQGNSAPDKSGLPSDRFSAERTGGSVSTLTIQRTQQEDSAVYLCASSLANNYGYTFGSGTRLTVV.

This chain joins TRBV7-9 and TRBJ2-1, with a weak D call TRBD1 (6 bases). The ends were cut back, 0 bases at V and 6 bases at J, with 21 bases in the middle. The CDR3 spans 18 residues. Germline V gene sequence: CDR1 SEHNR, CDR2 FQNEAQ (reference sequence). The CDR3 protein is CASSLALGIGTLINEQFF. CDR3 nucleotide sequence: TGTGCCAGCAGCTTAGCGCTAGGTATCGGGACACTGATCAATGAGCAGTTCTTC.

V gene TRBV28 combines with J gene TRBJ1-4; D remains unclear. Germline V gives CDR1 MDHEN, CDR2 SYDVKM. V shed 3 bases and J shed 8 bases, with 16 bases lying between them. The CDR3 is made up of 15 amino acids. The CDR3 here is CASSFGSPIEEKLFF. In DNA, the CDR3 is TGTGCCAGCAGTTTCGGGTCACCCATTGAAGAAAAACTGTTTTTT.

Remarks on this clone: A read error may produce the germline difference seen at one junction end. The chain combines TRBV19 with TRBJ1-5, with D possibly matching TRBD1 (6 bases). CDR3 size: 14 residues. Germline V gene sequence: CDR1 LNHDA, CDR2 SQIVND (reference sequence). CDR3 protein: CASSLDRLNQPQHF. The CDR3 DNA follows: TGTGCCAGTAGTCTAGACAGGCTGAATCAGCCCCAGCATTTT. The full variable domain, completed using reference TRBV19 and TRBJ1-5, is DGGITQSPKYLFRKEGQNVTLSCEQNLNHDAMYWYRQDPGQGLRLIYYSQIVNDFQKGDIAEGYSVSREKKESFPLTVTSAQKNPTAFYLCASSLDRLNQPQHFGDGTRLSIL.

V is TRBV6-5 and J is TRBJ1-1; D unresolved. From germline, CDR1 is MNHEY and CDR2 SVGAGI. The V gene lost 2 bases and the J gene lost 6 bases, with 13 bases spanning the gap. The CDR3 has 14 amino acids. The CDR3 loop is CASSYGSTNAEAFF. The CDR3 coding sequence is TGTGCCAGCAGTTACGGATCTACTAACGCTGAAGCTTTCTTT.

The chain has TRBV11-3 and TRBJ2-5, with D possibly matching TRBD1 (5 bases). Deletions cut 6 bases from V and 4 bases from J, with 18 bases between. The germline gives CDR1 SGHNT, CDR2 YENEEA. The CDR3 contains 15 residues. CDR3 sequence reads: CASSHSARQGETQYF. The CDR3 coding sequence is TGTGCCAGCAGTCATTCTGCTCGGCAGGGAGAGACCCAGTACTTC. The complete variable domain, with remaining parts taken from reference TRBV11-3 and TRBJ2-5, reads EAGVVQSPRYKIIEKKQPVAFWCNPISGHNTLYWYLQNLGQGPELLIRYENEEAVDDSQLPKDRFSAERLKGVDSTLKIQPAELGDSAVYLCASSHSARQGETQYFGPGTRLLVL.

The rearrangement links TRBV6-5 to TRBJ2-7, with 12 bases matching TRBD2. The CDR3 length is 14 residues. Germline CDR1 and CDR2: MNHEY and SVGAGI. Germline trimming cut 5 bases from V and 2 bases from J; bases unmatched to any gene: 1. CDR3 DNA: TGTGCCAGCAGTGGACTAGCGGGGCCCTACGAGCAGTACTTC. Translated: CASSGLAGPYEQYF.

The chain has TRBV9 and TRBJ2-7; 14 bases map to TRBD2. The CDR3 spans 18 residues. V shed 0 bases, J shed 9 bases, and the junction held 14 bases outside the gene matches. CDR1 is SGDLS and CDR2 is YYNGEE in the germline V gene. The chain's CDR3 is CASSVDALPGLAGERQYF. In nucleotides, the CDR3 is TGTGCCAGCAGCGTAGATGCGTTACCGGGACTAGCGGGAGAGAGGCAGTACTTC.

The rearrangement links TRBV19 to TRBJ2-6, with TRBD1 matching 7 bases. CDR3 length: 15 residues. Germline-derived CDR1 and CDR2 are LNHDA and SQIVND (reference sequence). The trim removed 6 bases at V and 11 bases at J, leaving 13 bases unmatched. The CDR3 here is CASRDRQGVEDVLTF. In DNA form, the CDR3 reads TGTGCCAGTAGGGACAGACAGGGCGTCGAGGACGTCCTGACTTTC. Full variable domain (rest looked up from reference TRBV19 and TRBJ2-6): DGGITQSPKYLFRKEGQNVTLSCEQNLNHDAMYWYRQDPGQGLRLIYYSQIVNDFQKGDIAEGYSVSREKKESFPLTVTSAQKNPTAFYLCASRDRQGVEDVLTFGAGSRLTVL.

The chain uses TRBV5-1 and TRBJ2-3; 7 bases fit TRBD1. In germline, CDR1 is SGHRS, CDR2 YFSETQ. There are 14 residues in the CDR3. Trimming cost V 3 bases and J 6 bases; bases outside gene matches: 7. CDR3 amino acids: CASSSGQDWDTQYF. CDR3 in DNA: TGCGCCAGCAGCTCCGGACAGGATTGGGATACGCAGTATTTT. Together with reference TRBV5-1 and TRBJ2-3, the CDR3 gives the full variable domain: KAGVTQTPRYLIKTRGQQVTLSCSPISGHRSVSWYQQTPGQGLQFLFEYFSETQRNKGNFPGRFSGRQFSNSRSEMNVSTLELGDSALYLCASSSGQDWDTQYFGPGTRLTVL.

This clone was found a few times. V is TRBV6-6 and J is TRBJ2-1, with a weak D call TRBD2 (6 bases). Trimming took 3 bases from V and 6 from J, leaving 12 bases between them. Per the germline V gene, CDR1 is MNHNY and CDR2 is SVGAGI (reference sequence). The CDR3 is 14 residues long. CDR3 residues: CASSYSLALNEQFF. For the CDR3, the DNA is TGTGCCAGCAGTTATTCTCTAGCGCTCAATGAGCAGTTCTTC.

V and J are TRBV5-1 and TRBJ1-2, with 9 bases lining up with TRBD1. The J segment lost 1 base and the V segment lost 0 bases, leaving 7 bases of the junction unmatched. Per the germline V gene, CDR1 is SGHRS and CDR2 is YFSETQ. The CDR3 contains 17 residues. As DNA, the CDR3 is TGCGCCAGCAGCTTGGTGGGGACAGGGAAAAATAACTATGGCTACACCTTC. The encoded protein is CASSLVGTGKNNYGYTF.

The chain employs TRBV10-3 and TRBJ2-1, with 7 positions matching TRBD2. This CDR3 contains 14 residues. Germline CDR1 and CDR2: ENHRY and SYGVKD. The V gene end was trimmed by 7 bases and the J gene end by 1 base; junction bases not matched to a gene: 4. The CDR3 protein is CAITREASYNEQFF. CDR3 bases: TGTGCCATCACACGGGAGGCATCCTACAATGAGCAGTTCTTC.

The V gene is TRBV5-4, the J gene TRBJ1-3; a weak D match, TRBD1 (5 bases). Looked up from germline, CDR1 is SGHNT and CDR2 is YYREEE (reference sequence). The CDR3 is 18 amino acids. The V and J ends lost 0 bases and 4 bases respectively, with 20 bases between them. The CDR3 protein is CASSLGATTGVFGNTIYF. DNA of the CDR3: TGTGCCAGCAGCTTGGGAGCTACCACAGGAGTATTCGGAAACACCATATATTTT.

The chain recombines TRBV5-1 with TRBJ2-1; a weak D match, TRBD2 (6 bases). Germline loops: CDR1 SGHRS, CDR2 YFSETQ. V was cut by 0 bases and J by 4 bases, with 11 bases left in between. This CDR3 contains 15 residues. The CDR3 is CASSLGSGSYNEQFF. In DNA form, the CDR3 reads TGCGCCAGCAGCTTGGGTAGCGGCTCATACAATGAGCAGTTCTTC.

The V gene is TRBV27, the J gene TRBJ2-2; D possibly corresponds to TRBD1 (6 bases). Trimming left V 5 bases short and J 6 bases short, with 19 bases between. The V gene's germline CDR1 is MNHEY and CDR2 SMNVEV (reference sequence). The CDR3 sequence is 16 residues long. CDR3 region: CASSINRVIGSGELFF. The CDR3 DNA reads TGTGCCAGCAGTATTAACAGGGTGATCGGTTCCGGGGAGCTGTTTTTT.